Described below is a single T cell receptor (beta chain) sequence and its context. Its antigen is currently not known. No base qualities exist here, and no much larger clone lies one base off it. Library preparation used 5' RACE. The reads were generated on a NextSeq 500. In the TCR library protocol, unique molecular identifiers were attached to individual cDNA molecules to correct for PCR bias and sequencing error. Sequencing covered both TCR alpha and beta chains, and within each sample the abundances of alpha and beta sequences were tightly co-correlated. The authors processed their data as follows. Decombinator V4 was used to annotate the V gene, J gene and CDR3 of the TCR sequences. Expanded TCRs were defined as changing significantly between any two time points under a Poisson model with p below 0.0001. TCR abundances were normalised to the total number of TCRs sequenced per sample and expressed as counts per million. A search of VDJdb, accessed on 1 November 2021, was run for TCRs annotated to CMV, EBV and SARS-CoV-2, with TCRs annotated for multiple antigens excluded. TCRdb reran the public reads through fastp at Q25 and MiXCR, keeping productive beta chains. Rows with a matching CDR3 protein are joined into one entry that keeps the most common DNA and genes. The V and J calls follow TCRdb's processing rather than the paper's. In all, the sample holds roughly 66,000 distinct CDR3 sequences, and 8% to 9.5% of those were seen once. 2.5% to 3.5% of the sample goes to the ten largest clones.

The study was a case-control design nested within a healthcare worker cohort in London, UK, with weekly nasopharyngeal swab PCR tests and blood sampling. Healthcare workers were recruited between 23 and 31 March 2020, during the week of the UK lockdown, and were followed weekly for up to about 15 weeks. The sample is drawn from a study of early T cells in non-severe SARS-CoV-2 infection (dated by TCRdb to about 2021). For context, the study as a whole: TCR sequencing used bulk RNA from unsorted whole blood, so alpha and beta chains could not be paired. Broader findings and caveats from the paper: VDJdb matching was skewed toward anti-spike CD8 responses, so virus-specific expansions were likely underestimated and private and CD4 specificities were missed.

The receptor was derived from an adult who was a healthcare worker with PCR-confirmed SARS-CoV-2 infection or an uninfected control (not recorded which). Sequenced sample: whole blood.

The DNA reads as follows: TGTGCCAGCAGTGACCCCCCGGGACAGAAGAATTCACCCCTCCACTTT. Its product reads: CASSDPPGQKNSPLHF. The chain links TRBV6-1 with TRBJ1-6, and TRBD1 matches 7 of the central bases. The CDR3 runs 16 residues from the cysteine to the phenylalanine. This entry keeps only the CDR3 DNA: 48 bases, framed from base 1. The germline V gene yields MNHNS for CDR1 and SASEGT for CDR2. Clipping removes 3 bases from V and 7 bases from J, with 9 as the unmatched junction base count.